This is a list of T cell receptor beta chains from one sample in a study of cytomegalovirus exposure and HLA in healthy donors. Profiling relied on immunoSEQ multiplex PCR, and the TCRdb table lists in-frame clones only, not all of them. Here the sample spans under 150,000 clones, around 80% being singletons. What was sequenced was PBMCs. The receptors derive from a man aged 45 to 65 in good health and CMV-seronegative. The CDR3 runs from the conserved cysteine through the conserved F or W. Each record gives: CDR3 length, J gene, V gene, CDR3 protein.

length: 16
J: TRBJ2-2
V: TRBV4-1
CDR3: CASSQAGGAQRGELFF

length: 15
J: TRBJ2-5
V: TRBV27
CDR3: CASSPLGGGQETQYF

length: 14
J: TRBJ2-7
V: TRBV7-8
CDR3: CASSPRRVSGGQYF

length: 15
J: TRBJ1-5
V: TRBV29-1
CDR3: CSVQGAGGSNQPQHF

length: 15
J: TRBJ1-1
V: TRBV7-9
CDR3: CASTGWDRGYTEAFF

length: 16
J: TRBJ2-4
V: TRBV28
CDR3: CASSYRREFAKNIQYF

length: 15
J: TRBJ1-1
V: TRBV5-1
CDR3: CASRMDRGAYTEAFF

length: 11
J: TRBJ2-3
V: TRBV29-1
CDR3: CSGGDTDTQYF

length: 18
J: TRBJ2-5
V: TRBV6-1
CDR3: CASSGVGLAGGFGETQYF

length: 13
J: TRBJ1-5
V: TRBV2
CDR3: CASSDESNQPQHF

length: 13
J: TRBJ2-5
V: TRBV13
CDR3: CASSRTGMETQYF

length: 15
J: TRBJ1-1
V: TRBV5-1
CDR3: CASRGQGERGTEAFF

length: 16
J: TRBJ2-3
V: TRBV4-2
CDR3: CASSPQLAGGGDTQYF

length: 15
J: TRBJ2-1
V: TRBV7-8
CDR3: CASSLRGPSYNEQFF

length: 17
J: TRBJ2-5
V: TRBV7-8
CDR3: CASSLGGAAGGLETQYF

length: 15
J: TRBJ2-7
V: TRBV5-4
CDR3: CASSLGADRAYEQYF

length: 15
J: TRBJ1-5
V: TRBV27
CDR3: CASSTDRASNQPQHF

length: 12
J: TRBJ1-4
V: TRBV7-2
CDR3: CASSRQDEKLFF

length: 17
J: TRBJ1-3
V: TRBV7-2
CDR3: CASSLDGTGAPGNTIYF

length: 18
J: TRBJ1-4
V: TRBV5-1
CDR3: CASSPGGQGRKTNEKLFF

length: 16
J: TRBJ2-7
V: TRBV7-8
CDR3: CASSLSGTAISYEQYF

length: 18
J: TRBJ1-6
V: TRBV4-1
CDR3: CASSQGFRSQKYNSPLHF

length: 15
J: TRBJ2-3
V: TRBV11-2
CDR3: CASSFRGSGTDTQYF

length: 14
J: TRBJ2-7
V: TRBV19
CDR3: CASSISGASYEQYF

length: 13
J: TRBJ1-2
V: TRBV11-2
CDR3: CASSIQGALGYTF

length: 15
J: TRBJ1-5
V: TRBV19
CDR3: CASSRGPGGSLPQHF

length: 13
J: TRBJ1-2
V: TRBV19
CDR3: CASSYGQGYGYTF

length: 15
J: TRBJ1-6
V: TRBV9
CDR3: CASSGGVTYNSPLHF

length: 16
J: TRBJ1-3
V: TRBV10-3
CDR3: CAISESLQFSGNTIYF

length: 14
J: TRBJ2-5
V: TRBV5-4
CDR3: CASSFPQAQETQYF

length: 15
J: TRBJ2-1
V: TRBV30
CDR3: CAWSRGTGTYNEQFF